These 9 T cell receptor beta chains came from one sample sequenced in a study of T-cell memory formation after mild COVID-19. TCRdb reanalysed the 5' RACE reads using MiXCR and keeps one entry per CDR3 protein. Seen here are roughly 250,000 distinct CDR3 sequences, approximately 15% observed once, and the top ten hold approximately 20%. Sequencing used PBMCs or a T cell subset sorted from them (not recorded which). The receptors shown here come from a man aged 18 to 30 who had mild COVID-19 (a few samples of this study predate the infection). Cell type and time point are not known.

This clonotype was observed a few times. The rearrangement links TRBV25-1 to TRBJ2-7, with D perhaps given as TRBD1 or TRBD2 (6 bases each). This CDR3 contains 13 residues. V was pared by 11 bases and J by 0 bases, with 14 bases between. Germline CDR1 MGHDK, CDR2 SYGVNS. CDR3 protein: CAGGTLCSYEQYV. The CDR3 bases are TGTGCCGGAGGGACATTGTGCTCCTACGAGCAGTACGTC.

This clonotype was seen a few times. Here the CDR3 reads CASSPGTSGLNEQFF. The DNA for the CDR3 is TGTGCCAGCAGCCCCGGGACTAGCGGGCTCAATGAGCAGTTCTTC. This chain joins TRBV11-2 and TRBJ2-1, with 12 bases fitting TRBD2. With 5 bases clipped from V and 6 bases from J, the junction kept 5 bases outside the gene matches. There are 15 residues in the CDR3. In germline, CDR1 is SGHAT, CDR2 FQNNGV.

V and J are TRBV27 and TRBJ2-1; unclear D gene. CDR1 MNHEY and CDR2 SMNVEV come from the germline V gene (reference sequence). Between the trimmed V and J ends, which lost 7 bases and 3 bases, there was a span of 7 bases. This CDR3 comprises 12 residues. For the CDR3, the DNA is TGTGCCAGCAAGGGTGTCTACAATGAGCAGTTCTTC. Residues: CASKGVYNEQFF.

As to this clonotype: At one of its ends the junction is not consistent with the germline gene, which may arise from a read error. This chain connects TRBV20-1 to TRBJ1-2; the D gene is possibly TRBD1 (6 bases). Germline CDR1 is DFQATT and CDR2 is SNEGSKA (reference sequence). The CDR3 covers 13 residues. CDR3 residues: CSARDGQNLGYTF. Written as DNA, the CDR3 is TGCAGTGCGAGAGACGGACAGAACCTCGGCTACACCTTC.

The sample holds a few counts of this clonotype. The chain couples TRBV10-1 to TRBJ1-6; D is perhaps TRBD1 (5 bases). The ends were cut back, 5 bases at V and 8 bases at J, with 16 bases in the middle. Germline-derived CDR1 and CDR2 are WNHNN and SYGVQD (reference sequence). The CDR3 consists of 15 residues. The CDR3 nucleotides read TGCGCCAGCAGTCGGGACCCCGGGACGGATTCACCCCTCCACTTT. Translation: CASSRDPGTDSPLHF.

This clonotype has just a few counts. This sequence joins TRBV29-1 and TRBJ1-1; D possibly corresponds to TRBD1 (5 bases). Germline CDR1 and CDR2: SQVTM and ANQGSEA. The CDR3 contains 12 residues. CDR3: CRGDRMNTEAFF. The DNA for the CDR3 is TGCAGGGGGGACCGCATGAACACTGAAGCTTTCTTT.

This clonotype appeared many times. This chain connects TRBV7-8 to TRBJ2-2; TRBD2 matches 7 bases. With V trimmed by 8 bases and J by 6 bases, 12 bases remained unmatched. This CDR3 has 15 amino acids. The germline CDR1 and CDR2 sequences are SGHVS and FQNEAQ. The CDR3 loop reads CASALFAGVAGELFF. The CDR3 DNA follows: TGTGCCAGCGCCTTATTTGCGGGGGTGGCCGGGGAGCTGTTTTTT.

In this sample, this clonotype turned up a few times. This CDR3 is CASSPSGGSYNSPLHF. DNA for the CDR3: TGTGCCAGCAGTCCCTCAGGGGGTTCCTATAATTCACCCCTCCACTTT. The J gene is TRBJ1-6, the V gene TRBV12-3 or TRBV12-4, with 7 bases matching TRBD1. Trimming took 5 bases from V and 1 from J; bases not matched to a gene: 5. The CDR3 consists of 16 residues.

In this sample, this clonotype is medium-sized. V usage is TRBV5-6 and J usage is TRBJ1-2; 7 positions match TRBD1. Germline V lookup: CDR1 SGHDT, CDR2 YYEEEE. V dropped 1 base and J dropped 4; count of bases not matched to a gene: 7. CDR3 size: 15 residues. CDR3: CASSLPGQLTYGYTF. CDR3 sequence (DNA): TGTGCCAGCAGCTTGCCGGGACAGTTAACCTATGGCTACACCTTC.